The 6 T cell receptor beta chains in this list originate from one sample, sequenced in a study of monozygotic twins with inflammatory bowel disease. Reprocessing the 5' RACE reads, TCRdb reports a single entry for every CDR3 protein and omits DNA. The sample totals tens of thousands of distinct CDR3 sequences. Sequenced input: blood. The receptor source for this set is a human donor with ulcerative colitis or Crohn's disease, or a healthy co-twin of an affected twin (not recorded which).

CDR3 sequence: CASRLQGASGNTIYF. This chain uses TRBV7-8 with TRBJ1-3; TCRdb returns TRBD1, unconfirmable since there is no DNA. This CDR3 is built from 15 residues. CDR1 is SGHVS, CDR2 FQNEAQ, per germline.

V gene TRBV7-9 combines with J gene TRBJ1-1; TCRdb's D call of TRBD1 is untestable without DNA. The germline CDR1 and CDR2 sequences are SEHNR and FQNEAQ (reference sequence). CDR3 size: 11 residues. The CDR3 protein is CASSPGQGAFF. Full variable domain (outside the CDR3, taken from reference TRBV7-9 and TRBJ1-1): DTGVSQNPRHKITKRGQNVTFRCDPISEHNRLYWYRQTLGQGPEFLTYFQNEAQLEKSRLLSDRFSAERPKGSFSTLEIQRTEQGDSAMYLCASSPGQGAFFGQGTRLTVV.

The chain combines TRBV7-3 with TRBJ1-1; with no DNA, the TCRdb D assignment of TRBD1 cannot be verified. The germline V gene has CDR1 SGHTA and CDR2 FQGTGA. The CDR3 consists of 14 residues. The CDR3 region is CASSPGGAGTEAFF.

This chain uses TRBV7-2 with TRBJ2-7; TCRdb picks TRBD1, but there is no DNA to check that call. Germline loops: CDR1 SGHTA, CDR2 FQGNSA. CDR3 length: 15 amino acids. CDR3 in amino acids: CASSLGGDTYYEQYF. The full variable domain, rest sourced from reference TRBV7-2 and TRBJ2-7, is GAGVSQSPSNKVTEKGKDVELRCDPISGHTALYWYRQSLGQGLEFLIYFQGNSAPDKSGLPSDRFSAERTGGSVSTLTIQRTQQEDSAVYLCASSLGGDTYYEQYFGPGTRLTVT.

The chain joins TRBV6-1 to TRBJ2-7; with no DNA, the TCRdb D assignment of TRBD2 cannot be verified. Germline V gene lookup returns CDR1 MNHNS and CDR2 SASEGT. CDR3 length equals 13 residues. CDR3 loop: CASGRDVRYEQYF.

The rearrangement joins TRBV20-1 to TRBJ1-5. This CDR3 is 15 amino acids long. The germline V gene has CDR1 DFQATT and CDR2 SNEGSKA (reference sequence). Here the CDR3 reads CSARVDGGSNQPQHF.